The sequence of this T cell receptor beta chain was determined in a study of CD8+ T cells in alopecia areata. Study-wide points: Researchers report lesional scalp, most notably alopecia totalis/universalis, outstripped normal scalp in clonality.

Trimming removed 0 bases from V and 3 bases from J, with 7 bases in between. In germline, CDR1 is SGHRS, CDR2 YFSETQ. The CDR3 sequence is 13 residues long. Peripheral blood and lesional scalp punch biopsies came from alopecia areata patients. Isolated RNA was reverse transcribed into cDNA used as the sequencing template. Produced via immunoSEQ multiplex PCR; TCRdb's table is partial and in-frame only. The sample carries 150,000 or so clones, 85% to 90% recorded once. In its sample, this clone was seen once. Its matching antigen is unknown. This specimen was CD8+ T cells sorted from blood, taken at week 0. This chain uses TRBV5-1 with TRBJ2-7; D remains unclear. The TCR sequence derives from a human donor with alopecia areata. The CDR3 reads CASSLAGSYEQYF. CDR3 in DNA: TGCGCCAGCAGCTTGGCTGGCAGCTACGAGCAGTACTTC.